The 17 T cell receptor beta chains below were found in one sample sequenced in a study of blood T cell repertoires in COVID-19. Repertoires were generated with immunoSEQ multiplex PCR, while TCRdb's copy carries only in-frame clones and drops some. The sample includes 200,000 to 250,000 clones, more than 80% of them seen just once. Sequenced: PBMCs or T cells enriched from blood (not recorded which). These receptors were obtained from a woman in her 40s with acute COVID-19.

The chain carries TRBV19 and TRBJ1-6; TRBD1 might be the D (6 bases). The ends were cut back, 3 bases at V and 6 bases at J, with 15 bases in the middle. Germline-derived CDR1 and CDR2 are LNHDA and SQIVND (reference sequence). There are 16 residues in the CDR3. The CDR3 nucleotides read TGTGCCAGTAGTATGATGACGGGCAGGGGTAATTCACCCCTCCACTTT. Translation gives CASSMMTGRGNSPLHF. The full variable domain, its missing parts supplied by reference TRBV19 and TRBJ1-6, is DGGITQSPKYLFRKEGQNVTLSCEQNLNHDAMYWYRQDPGQGLRLIYYSQIVNDFQKGDIAEGYSVSREKKESFPLTVTSAQKNPTAFYLCASSMMTGRGNSPLHFGNGTRLTVT.

This chain links TRBV24-1 with TRBJ2-7, with D uncertain. The V and J ends lost 3 bases and 3 bases respectively, with 2 bases between them. Germline lookup yields CDR1 KGHDR and CDR2 SFDVKD. This CDR3 is built from 11 residues. The CDR3 sequence: CATSDLYEQYV. The DNA of the CDR3 is TGTGCCACCAGTGATCTCTACGAGCAGTACGTC.

V gene TRBV30 combines with J gene TRBJ1-6; 9 nucleotides align to TRBD1. The germline V gene has CDR1 GTSNPN and CDR2 SVGIG (reference sequence). J was trimmed by 8 bases and V by 5 bases; bases with no gene match: 4. The CDR3 runs 13 residues. In DNA form, the CDR3 reads TGTGCCTGGGACCGGACAGGGGATTCACCCCTCCACTTT. The encoded protein is CAWDRTGDSPLHF.

V and J are TRBV6-5 and TRBJ1-1, with TRBD1 matching 7 bases. The CDR3 has 15 residues. The germline V gene has CDR1 MNHEY and CDR2 SVGAGI. V lost 0 bases, J lost 4 bases, and 5 bases stayed unmatched. The CDR3 nucleotides read TGTGCCAGCAGTTACTCAACAGGGGCGGCCACTGAAGCTTTCTTT. Protein: CASSYSTGAATEAFF.

This clone was found a few times. The chain uses TRBV4-1 and TRBJ1-5; 10 bases are shared with TRBD1. The CDR3 loop spans 14 amino acids. Germline CDR1 MGHRA, CDR2 YSYEKL. V trimming: 4 bases; J trimming: 7 bases; junction bases outside the gene matches: 4. CDR3 loop: CASSLGQGGQPQHF. CDR3 sequence (DNA): TGCGCCAGCAGCCTAGGACAGGGGGGCCAGCCCCAGCATTTT.

The V call is TRBV12-3 or TRBV12-4, the J call TRBJ2-1, with unresolved D. Trimming removed 3 bases at V and 8 bases at J, with 8 bases between. The CDR3 spans 12 residues. CDR3 nucleotides: TGTGCCAGCAGTTTGGGCCCATATGAGCAGTTCTTC. It encodes CASSLGPYEQFF.

The rearrangement links TRBV5-1 to TRBJ2-3; possibly TRBD1 for D (6 bases). The V gene lost 1 base and the J gene lost 4 bases, with 10 bases spanning the gap. Germline V gene data show CDR1 as SGHRS and CDR2 as YFSETQ. The CDR3 loop spans 14 amino acids. Here the CDR3 reads CASSLTGSPDTQYF. The CDR3, as DNA: TGCGCCAGCAGCTTGACAGGGAGTCCAGATACGCAGTATTTT. The full variable domain, its missing parts supplied by reference TRBV5-1 and TRBJ2-3, is KAGVTQTPRYLIKTRGQQVTLSCSPISGHRSVSWYQQTPGQGLQFLFEYFSETQRNKGNFPGRFSGRQFSNSRSEMNVSTLELGDSALYLCASSLTGSPDTQYFGPGTRLTVL.

The V gene is TRBV4-1, the J gene TRBJ1-1; maybe TRBD1 (6 bases). V lost 4 bases and J lost 1, with 13 bases in between. Germline CDR1 reads MGHRA; CDR2 reads YSYEKL. The CDR3 is 15 residues long. DNA of the CDR3: TGCGCCAGCAGCCTTGGGGGGGCCTCGAACACTGAAGCTTTCTTT. Its protein product is CASSLGGASNTEAFF.

The rearrangement uses TRBV30 and TRBJ2-5, with unresolved D. Germline CDR1 GTSNPN, CDR2 SVGIG (reference sequence). V gave up 0 bases and J gave up 2 bases, with 7 bases separating them. The length of the CDR3 is 13 residues. The CDR3 reads CAWSVRRQETQYF. As DNA, the CDR3 is TGTGCCTGGAGTGTACGCAGACAAGAGACCCAGTACTTC.

V usage is TRBV13 and J usage is TRBJ1-2, with TRBD1 matching 7 bases. The CDR3 spans 16 residues. The germline V gene encodes CDR1 PRHDT and CDR2 FYEKMQ (reference sequence). V trimming: 5 bases; J trimming: 4 bases; junction bases outside the gene matches: 13. The chain's CDR3 is CASSHTQSGGSYGYTF. The CDR3 nucleotides read TGTGCCAGCAGCCATACTCAATCAGGGGGTAGCTATGGCTACACCTTC.

The V gene is TRBV5-1, the J gene TRBJ2-6; D may be TRBD2 (5 bases). Trimming removed 1 base from V and 7 bases from J, with 18 bases in between. This CDR3 comprises 17 residues. Germline loops: CDR1 SGHRS, CDR2 YFSETQ. Written as DNA, the CDR3 is TGCGCCAGCAGCTTGCTCCGGGCCTCCGAGGGAGCCAACGTCCTGACTTTC. As protein: CASSLLRASEGANVLTF. Drawing the rest from reference TRBV5-1 and TRBJ2-6, the complete variable domain is KAGVTQTPRYLIKTRGQQVTLSCSPISGHRSVSWYQQTPGQGLQFLFEYFSETQRNKGNFPGRFSGRQFSNSRSEMNVSTLELGDSALYLCASSLLRASEGANVLTFGAGSRLTVL.

This clone was observed a handful of times. CDR3 in DNA: TGTGCCAGCTCACCTGAGGGCAGGAGCTATGGCTACACCTTC. It specifies CASSPEGRSYGYTF. The chain uses TRBV18 and TRBJ1-2, with D hard to call. The germline V gene encodes CDR1 KGHSH and CDR2 LQKENI. The CDR3 loop spans 14 amino acids. V was pared by 3 bases and J by 4 bases, with 12 bases between.

The gene calls are TRBV19 and TRBJ1-5; no clear D. CDR1 is LNHDA, CDR2 SQIVND, per germline (reference sequence). The CDR3 is made up of 14 amino acids. With 2 bases removed from V and 0 bases from J, the gap between germline ends came to 5 bases. The CDR3 nucleotides read TGTGCCAGTAGTATACGGGATAGCAATCAGCCCCAGCATTTT. This gives the protein CASSIRDSNQPQHF.

The rearrangement links TRBV4-1 to TRBJ2-1; TRBD2 aligns across 9 bases. The CDR3 covers 16 residues. V shed 4 bases and J 2 bases; nucleotides not matched to a gene: 6. Germline assignment: CDR1 MGHRA and CDR2 YSYEKL. The CDR3, as DNA: TGCGCCAGCAGCCCCACCGGGACTAGCCCCTACAATGAGCAGTTCTTC. As protein: CASSPTGTSPYNEQFF.

This clone was recorded once. This rearrangement joins TRBV5-1 to TRBJ2-3; 14 positions agree with TRBD2. Germline assignment: CDR1 SGHRS and CDR2 YFSETQ. Trimming cost V 0 bases and J 4 bases; bases outside gene matches: 13. The CDR3 length is 20 residues. The CDR3 is CASSLGLAGGTLSAADTQYF. For the CDR3, the DNA is TGCGCCAGCAGCTTGGGACTAGCGGGGGGGACCCTGTCGGCGGCAGATACGCAGTATTTT. The variable domain in full, completed from reference TRBV5-1 and TRBJ2-3, reads KAGVTQTPRYLIKTRGQQVTLSCSPISGHRSVSWYQQTPGQGLQFLFEYFSETQRNKGNFPGRFSGRQFSNSRSEMNVSTLELGDSALYLCASSLGLAGGTLSAADTQYFGPGTRLTVL.

V gene TRBV24-1 combines with J gene TRBJ2-1, with 7 bases matching TRBD2. The CDR3 length is 17 residues. Germline V gene data show CDR1 as KGHDR and CDR2 as SFDVKD. Germline trimming cut 2 bases from V and 6 bases from J; bases unmatched to any gene: 12. The CDR3 region is CATSDSSGEALGNEQFF. Here the CDR3 DNA reads TGTGCCACCAGTGATTCAAGCGGGGAGGCCCTCGGCAATGAGCAGTTCTTC.

The chain joins TRBV6-5 to TRBJ1-2; the D gene is possibly TRBD1 (6 bases). V was cut by 5 bases and J by 0 bases, with 10 bases left in between. Germline CDR1 and CDR2: MNHEY and SVGAGI. The CDR3 has 14 residues. The CDR3 DNA sequence: TGTGCCAGCAGTATCAGGGGAGCTAACTATGGCTACACCTTC. Encoded protein: CASSIRGANYGYTF.